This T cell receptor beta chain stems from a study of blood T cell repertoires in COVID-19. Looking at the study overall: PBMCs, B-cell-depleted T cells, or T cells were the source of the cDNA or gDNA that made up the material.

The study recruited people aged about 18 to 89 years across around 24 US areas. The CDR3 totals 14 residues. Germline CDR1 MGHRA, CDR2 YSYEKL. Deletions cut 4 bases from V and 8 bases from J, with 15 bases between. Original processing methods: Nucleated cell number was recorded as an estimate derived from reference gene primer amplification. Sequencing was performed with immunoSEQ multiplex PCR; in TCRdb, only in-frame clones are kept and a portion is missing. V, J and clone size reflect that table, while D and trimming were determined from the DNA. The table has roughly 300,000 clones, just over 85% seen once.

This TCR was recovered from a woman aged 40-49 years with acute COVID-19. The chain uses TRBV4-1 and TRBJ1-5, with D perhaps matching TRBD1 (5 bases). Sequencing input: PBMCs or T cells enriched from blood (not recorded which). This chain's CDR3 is CASSLVGRDEPQHF. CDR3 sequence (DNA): TGCGCCAGCAGCCTCGTAGGCAGGGATGAGCCCCAGCATTTT.